This T cell receptor (beta chain) was retrieved from a study of cytomegalovirus exposure and HLA in healthy donors. These donors were members of the roughly 110-subject validation cohort, a group separate from the roughly 700-subject first cohort. This CDR3 is 15 amino acids long. V was trimmed by 0 bases and J by 5 bases, leaving 12 bases between them. Germline loops: CDR1 SGHDT, CDR2 YYEEEE. Clones were sequenced by immunoSEQ multiplex PCR, and TCRdb holds only the in-frame ones, with some missing. The data show around 300,000 clones, about 86% seen once. The chain recombines TRBV5-6 with TRBJ1-5, with D possibly TRBD1 on 6 matching bases. The TCR comes from a woman aged 18-35 years in good health and CMV-seronegative. The sample consisted of PBMCs. CDR3 in DNA: TGTGCCAGCAGCTTGGGAGGACAGATTTATCAGCCCCAGCATTTT. Residues: CASSLGGQIYQPQHF.